A selection of T cell receptor beta chains follows, all from one sample in a study of post-analysis software for immune sequencing data. TCRdb passed the PCR reads through MiXCR, listing each CDR3 protein once. The sample lists 350,000 to 450,000 distinct CDR3 sequences; 30% to 45% were seen once. The sequenced sample was blood. All receptors come from a girl between 2 and 10 years old with multiple sclerosis. CDR3s include the opening cysteine and the closing phenylalanine or tryptophan. Each record gives: clone size, V gene, D gene, J gene, CDR3 DNA, CDR3 protein. D genes are given only for firm matches. Clone sizes are given selectively: once, few, many, or a class where the clone is expanded.

>NA|TRBV5-1|NA|TRBJ1-1
TGCGCCAGCAGCCCAGGACACGAGAACACTGAAGCTTTCTTT
CASSPGHENTEAFF
>few|TRBV9|NA|TRBJ2-1
TGTGCCAGCAGCGTACTCGGGCGGAATGAGCAGTTCTTC
CASSVLGRNEQFF
>few|TRBV6-1|NA|TRBJ2-7
TGTGCCAGCAGTGCGGTTACCGAGCAGTACTTC
CASSAVTEQYF
>few|TRBV5-1|NA|TRBJ2-3
TGCGCCAGCAGGAAATCCGCCACAGATACGCAGTATTTT
CASRKSATDTQYF
>NA|TRBV28|NA|TRBJ1-2
TGTGCCAGCAGTTTATCGGGGGGCGCGAGAGGCTACACCTTC
CASSLSGGARGYTF
>NA|TRBV28|NA|TRBJ2-1
TGTGCCAGCATCTCCGGAGGGGAGATTCATGAGCAGTTCTTC
CASISGGEIHEQFF
>few|TRBV4-2|TRBD1|TRBJ1-2
TGTGCCAGCAGCCAGAAGCTCCGGACAGGGCGCGTCGACTATGGCTACACCTTC
CASSQKLRTGRVDYGYTF
>few|TRBV2|NA|TRBJ1-2
TGTGCCAGCAGAGGGCTGCCCAACTATGGCTACACCTTC
CASRGLPNYGYTF
>NA|TRBV28|NA|TRBJ1-6
TGTGCCAGCAGTCCGGTCCGGGAGTTAAGGGCGTATAATTCACCCCTCCACTTT
CASSPVRELRAYNSPLHF
>NA|TRBV20-1|NA|TRBJ1-5
TGCAGTGCTAGAGATCCAGTAGGAGGAAATCAGCCCCAGCATTTT
CSARDPVGGNQPQHF
>NA|TRBV5-1|NA|TRBJ2-3
TGCGCCAGCAGCTCCCTGGGGGGCACAGATACGCAGTATTTT
CASSSLGGTDTQYF
>few|TRBV29-1|NA|TRBJ1-2
TGCAGCGTTGGTTACAGACTAAACTATGGCTACACCTTC
CSVGYRLNYGYTF
>NA|TRBV7-6|TRBD2|TRBJ2-3
TGTGCCAGCAGCCATAGCGGGGGCACAGATACGCAGTATTTT
CASSHSGGTDTQYF
>NA|TRBV14|NA|TRBJ2-7
TGTGCCAGCAGCCAAGATGAAAGACAGCCAAGCTACGAGCAGTACTTC
CASSQDERQPSYEQYF
>NA|TRBV7-2|NA|TRBJ2-7
TGTGCCAGCAGCTTAAAACTATCCTACGAGCAGTACTTC
CASSLKLSYEQYF
>NA|TRBV6-5|TRBD2|TRBJ2-3
TGTGCCAGCAGTTACTCGATTCTAGCGGGTCGCACAGATACGCAGTATTTT
CASSYSILAGRTDTQYF
>NA|TRBV5-6|NA|TRBJ2-7
TGTGCCAGCAGCTTCGGGACGGTCGGCTCCTACGAGCAGTACTTC
CASSFGTVGSYEQYF
>NA|TRBV14|NA|TRBJ2-4
TGTGCCAGCAGCCAAGAAACAGAGTCTCAGTACTTC
CASSQETESQYF
>many|TRBV6-2/TRBV6-3|TRBD1|TRBJ2-7
TGTGCCAGCAGCCAAACAGGGGTCTACGAGCAGTACTTC
CASSQTGVYEQYF
>NA|TRBV7-2|NA|TRBJ2-1
TGTGCCAGCAGCTCACAGGGAGTCAGTGAGCAGTTCTTC
CASSSQGVSEQFF
>NA|TRBV5-1|TRBD2|TRBJ2-1
TGCGCCAGCAGCCCTCTCTTTTATGGGGCGGGAGAAAATGAGCAGTTCTTC
CASSPLFYGAGENEQFF
>NA|TRBV20-1|TRBD1|TRBJ2-3
TGCAGTGCCGAGGGACAGGGGACAGATACGCAGTATTTT
CSAEGQGTDTQYF
>NA|TRBV5-1|TRBD1|TRBJ2-3
TGCGCCAGCAGCTTGGGAATCGACAGGGGCGGCACAGATACGCAGTATTTT
CASSLGIDRGGTDTQYF
>few|TRBV6-5|TRBD1|TRBJ1-5
TGTGCCAGCAGTTACTCTGGGACAGAGAATCAGCCCCAGCATTTT
CASSYSGTENQPQHF
>NA|TRBV20-1|NA|TRBJ1-6
TGCAGTGCTAGTCCGATGTCCTACAATTCACCCCTCCACTTT
CSASPMSYNSPLHF
>NA|TRBV19|NA|TRBJ1-5
TGTGCCAGTAGCCGGGACAACTCTCAGCCCCAGCATTTT
CASSRDNSQPQHF
>NA|TRBV5-1|NA|TRBJ2-3
TGCGCCAGCAGCGGACCGGGATCTTCAGCCGCAGATACGCAGTATTTT
CASSGPGSSAADTQYF
>NA|TRBV6-6|TRBD1|TRBJ2-7
TGTGCCAGCAGTAAAGGACAGGCCGGCGAGCAGTACTTC
CASSKGQAGEQYF
>few|TRBV13|NA|TRBJ2-6
TGTGCCAGCAGCTTATCAGGTGGGGCCAACGTCCTGACTTTC
CASSLSGGANVLTF
>NA|TRBV7-8|NA|TRBJ1-5
TGTGCCAGCAGCATTGGGCCCGGGGGCTTTAGCAATCAGCCCCAGCATTTT
CASSIGPGGFSNQPQHF
>NA|TRBV5-1|NA|TRBJ1-1
TGCGCCAGCAGCTTGTTTTATAACACTGCAGCTTTCTTT
CASSLFYNTAAFF
>NA|TRBV6-6|NA|TRBJ2-5
TGTGCCGGCACCAGATCAGGGATCGGCCAAGAGACCCAGTACTTC
CAGTRSGIGQETQYF
>NA|TRBV6-5|TRBD2|TRBJ2-7
TGTGCCAGCAGTTATCTAGCGGGAGAAATCTACGAGCAGTACTTC
CASSYLAGEIYEQYF
>NA|TRBV10-3|TRBD2|TRBJ2-7
TGTGCCATCAGTGAGGGGGGGGTCCGGGGATACGAGCAGTACTTC
CAISEGGVRGYEQYF
>few|TRBV5-1|TRBD1|TRBJ2-3
TGCGCCAGCAGTTCGGACAGGGGGCTTACGCAGTATTTT
CASSSDRGLTQYF
>NA|TRBV12-3/TRBV12-4|TRBD2|TRBJ2-5
TGTGCCAGCGCGGTTACTAGCGGGATCCTAAGGCAAGAGACCCAGTACTTC
CASAVTSGILRQETQYF
>few|TRBV29-1|TRBD2|TRBJ2-3
TGCAGCGTACACACCCCGGGGACTAGCGGGGTAACAGATACGCAGTATTTT
CSVHTPGTSGVTDTQYF
>NA|TRBV5-1|NA|TRBJ2-1
TGCGCCAGCAGCGGTAGGACCACGGTGAATGAGCAGTTCTTC
CASSGRTTVNEQFF
>NA|TRBV7-3|TRBD1|TRBJ1-1
TGTGCCAGCAGCGCCACAGGGGCGAACACTGAAGCTTTCTTT
CASSATGANTEAFF
>many|TRBV10-3|TRBD2|TRBJ2-1
TGTGCCATCAAGACGACTAGCGGGATTGTGGATGAGCAGTTCTTC
CAIKTTSGIVDEQFF
>NA|TRBV29-1|NA|TRBJ2-7
TGCAGCGTTGAAGTGGGGGTACGAGACTCCTACGAGCAGTACTTC
CSVEVGVRDSYEQYF
>many|TRBV20-1|NA|TRBJ2-5
TGCAGTGCTGCCCAACAGGGAATTGAGACCCAGTACTTC
CSAAQQGIETQYF